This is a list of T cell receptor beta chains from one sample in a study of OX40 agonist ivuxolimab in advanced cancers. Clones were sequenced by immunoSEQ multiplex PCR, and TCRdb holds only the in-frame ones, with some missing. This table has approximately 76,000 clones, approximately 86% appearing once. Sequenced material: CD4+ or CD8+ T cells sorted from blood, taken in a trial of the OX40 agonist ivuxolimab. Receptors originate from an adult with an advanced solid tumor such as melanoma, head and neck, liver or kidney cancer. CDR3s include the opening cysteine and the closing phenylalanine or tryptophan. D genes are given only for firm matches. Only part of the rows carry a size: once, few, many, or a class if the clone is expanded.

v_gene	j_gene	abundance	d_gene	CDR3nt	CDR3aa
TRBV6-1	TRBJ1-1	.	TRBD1	TGTGCCAGCAGTGAATCTACGACAGGGCTTGTTCCTGTGAACACTGAAGCTTTCTTT	CASSESTTGLVPVNTEAFF
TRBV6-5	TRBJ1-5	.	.	TGTGCCAGCAGTTTGAGGGGACCCTGGGAGCCCCAGCATTTT	CASSLRGPWEPQHF
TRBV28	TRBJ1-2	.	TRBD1	TGTGCCAGCATCCAGGGGACAGGGGGAGGGGATGGCTACACCTTC	CASIQGTGGGDGYTF
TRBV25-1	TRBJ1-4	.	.	TGTGCCAGCAGTGCCCCCGGACGGAGGTTGGTGTTTTTT	CASSAPGRRLVFF
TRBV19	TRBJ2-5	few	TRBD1	TGTGCCAGTTCGTCGTGGACAGGGGTAGGGGAGACCCAGTACTTC	CASSSWTGVGETQYF
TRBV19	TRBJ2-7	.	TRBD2	TGTGCCAGTAGTTTTCTAGCGGGAGGGGGATCCGAGCAGTACTTC	CASSFLAGGGSEQYF
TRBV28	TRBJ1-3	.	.	TGTGCCAGCGGCACGGGAGGTGGAAACACCATATATTTT	CASGTGGGNTIYF
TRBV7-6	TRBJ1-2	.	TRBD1	TGTGCCAGCAGCCGGGACAGGGAAAGTGGCTACACCTTC	CASSRDRESGYTF
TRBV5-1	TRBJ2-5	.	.	TGCGCCAGCAGCTCCATCTTGGGAGAGACCCAGTACTTC	CASSSILGETQYF
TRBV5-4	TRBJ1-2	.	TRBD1	TGTGCCAGCAGCCCTGATTCGGGACAGATCTATGGCTACACCTTC	CASSPDSGQIYGYTF
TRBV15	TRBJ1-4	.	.	TGTGCCACCAGCAGATACGGAGCGACAGACGCGACTAATGAAAAACTGTTTTTT	CATSRYGATDATNEKLFF
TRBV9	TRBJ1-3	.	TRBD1	TGTGCCAGCAGCGTACAGGGGGCGGACGGAAACACCATATATTTT	CASSVQGADGNTIYF
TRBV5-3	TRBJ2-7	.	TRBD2	TGTGCCAGAACCAACCCTCGGGGGGGAGGGGACTGGCTATTATACGAGCAGTACTTC	CARTNPRGGGDWLLYEQYF
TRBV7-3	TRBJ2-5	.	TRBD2	TGTGCCAGCAGCCCGGGGGGAGGGACAGAGACCCAGTACTTC	CASSPGGGTETQYF
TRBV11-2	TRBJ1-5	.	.	TGTGCCAGCAGCTTAGAACGGGGAATGGCTCCCCAGCATTTT	CASSLERGMAPQHF
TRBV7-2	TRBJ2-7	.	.	TGTGCCAGCAGGAGTAGGGTGAAGCAGTACTTC	CASRSRVKQYF
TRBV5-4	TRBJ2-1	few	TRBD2	TGTGCCAGCAGCCTCGGACTAGCATCCTACAATGAGCAGTTCTTC	CASSLGLASYNEQFF
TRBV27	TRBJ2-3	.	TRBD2	TGTGCCAGCAGACGACTAGCGGGGCTCACAGATACGCAGTATTTT	CASRRLAGLTDTQYF
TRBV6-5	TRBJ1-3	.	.	TGTGCCAGCAGTTACGGTGATTCTGGAAACACCATATATTTT	CASSYGDSGNTIYF
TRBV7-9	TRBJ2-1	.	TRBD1	TGTGCCAGCAGCCGAACGACAGGGCCATATGAGCAGTTCTTC	CASSRTTGPYEQFF
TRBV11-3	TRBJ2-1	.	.	TGTGCCAGCAGCTTGGGGGCGCGGGATGAATACAATGAGCAGTTCTTC	CASSLGARDEYNEQFF
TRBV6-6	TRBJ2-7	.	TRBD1	TGTGCCAGCAGCCACAGGGGGGACGAGCAGTACTTC	CASSHRGDEQYF
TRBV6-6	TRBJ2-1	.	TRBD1	TGTGCCAGCCGGTACGGGACAGGGGTGAATGAGCAGTTCTTC	CASRYGTGVNEQFF
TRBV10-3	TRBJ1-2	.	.	TGTGCCATCAGTCCGAGGGCGGACGACTATGGCTACACCTTC	CAISPRADDYGYTF
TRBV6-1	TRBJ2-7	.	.	TGTGCCAGCAGAGACCCTGGAACGAGGGACGAGCAGTACTTC	CASRDPGTRDEQYF
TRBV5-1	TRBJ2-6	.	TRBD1	TGCGCCAGCCGATGGGACAGTAGCTCTGGGGCCAACGTCCTGACTTTC	CASRWDSSSGANVLTF
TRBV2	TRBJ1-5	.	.	TGTGCCAGCACTCGGAGCAATCAGCCCCAGCATTTT	CASTRSNQPQHF
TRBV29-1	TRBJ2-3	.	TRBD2	TGCAGCGTTGCGCCTAGCGGGGTGGGGAGTACGCAGTATTTT	CSVAPSGVGSTQYF
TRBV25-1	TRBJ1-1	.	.	TGTGCCAGCAGTGAACTGGCCCGGGAATTGGCTTTCTTT	CASSELARELAFF
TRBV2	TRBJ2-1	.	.	TGTGCCAGCAGTGAATATAGCGCGGCCAGGTTCTCCTACAATGAGCAGTTCTTC	CASSEYSAARFSYNEQFF
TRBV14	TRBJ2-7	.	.	TGTGCCAGCAGCCCAGGGGGCGCGGGGGTGATTCGCGAGCAGTACTTC	CASSPGGAGVIREQYF
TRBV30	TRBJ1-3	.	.	TGTGCCTGGAGCATCTGGAGAGGGCTCTCTGGAAACACCATATATTTT	CAWSIWRGLSGNTIYF
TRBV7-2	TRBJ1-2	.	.	TGTGCCAGCAGCTTAAACGTCTATGGCTACACCTTC	CASSLNVYGYTF
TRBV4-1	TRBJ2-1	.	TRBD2	TGCGCCAGCAGCCAAGAACGGCTAGCGGGAGTCAATGAGCAGTTCTTC	CASSQERLAGVNEQFF
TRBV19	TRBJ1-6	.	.	TGTGCCAGTAGAGAGGGGGAGCGATATAATTCACCCCTCCACTTT	CASREGERYNSPLHF